This T cell receptor (beta chain) came from a study of identifying expanded T cells in peripheral blood. Only in-frame clones appear in the TCRdb table, and some are missing; sequencing was by immunoSEQ multiplex PCR. The sample contains around 100,000 clones, 88% of which appear only once. Study-wide results and caveats: Clone count variance between approximately two-week samples rose with total template count.

The CDR3 sequence is 12 residues long. Germline lookup yields CDR1 SGHDT and CDR2 YYEEEE. Between the trimmed V and J ends, which lost 0 bases and 3 bases, there was a span of 4 bases. A word on this clone: Its antigen is undetermined.

Sequenced: blood. The sequence was obtained from a person between 18 and 75 years old in good health. The chain carries TRBV5-6 and TRBJ2-7; D is unresolved. The CDR3 DNA reads TGTGCCAGCAGCTTGGGTCGCTACGAGCAGTACTTC. Its translation is CASSLGRYEQYF.